This TCR beta chain originates from a study of T cells after yellow fever vaccination. TCRdb ran MiXCR on the 5' RACE reads and lists one entry per CDR3 protein. The data contain 620,000 or so distinct CDR3 sequences, 9% to 15% of them singletons. This clonotype was seen a few times. Germline V CDR1 and CDR2: SGHNT, YENEEA. The CDR3 is 16 amino acids. Unmatched junction bases numbered 6, after V lost 4 bases and J lost 7 bases. The J gene is TRBJ2-1, the V gene TRBV11-3, with 14 bases identical to TRBD2. The sequence was obtained from a man aged 30-40 years who received the YFV17D yellow fever vaccine. Material: PBMCs, obtained on the day of the yellow fever booster vaccination. CDR3 loop: CASSSTSGRALNEQFF. In DNA, the CDR3 is TGTGCCAGCAGCTCGACTAGCGGGAGGGCATTAAATGAGCAGTTCTTC.